This T cell receptor (beta chain) derives from a study of blood T cell repertoires in COVID-19 (dated by TCRdb to 2019 to 2021). A note on the overall study: Samples covering the acute and convalescent phases of COVID-19 were provided by collaborators in the United States, Italy and Spain. A de-identified subject ID, COVID-19 status, age in years and sex were almost always included in the sample metadata. Samples were obtained from the ongoing ImmuneRACE study (first 160 participants) and from approximately 1,200 subjects provided by 6 global collaborators. Where available, HLA class I and class II types were taken from metadata supplied by the sample provider and were not determined by assay-based typing. Subjects who had been exposed to COVID-19, were actively infected with it, or had recovered from it provided the deeply sampled blood TCRbeta repertoires that made up the dataset. The repertoires were released in a freely available public database meant as a resource for research on the immune response to SARS-CoV-2. The material from the prospective study consisted of cDNA or gDNA derived from T cells, B-cell-depleted T cells, or PBMCs. Beyond this particular receptor, the publication reports: How much clinical and demographic metadata was included differed by source and by participant, and the metadata was provided uncurated.

The immunoSEQ Assay, a bias-controlled multiplex PCR, was used to amplify TCRbeta CDR3 regions from genomic DNA. In the authors' own workflow: The number of nucleated cells in each sample was estimated by amplification of reference gene primers within the assay. To quantify the absolute abundance of each unique TCRbeta CDR3 rearrangement, sequence reads were collapsed and filtered. Productive Simpson clonality was computed per sample as the square root of Simpson's diversity index over productive rearrangements. This immuneACCESS table, as held by TCRdb, lists in-frame sequences with V and J called but not all clones. Of the missing ones, under half trace to an unresolved V gene in checked studies; the others have no known cause. Clonal size and the V and J genes are those of that table, whereas D and trimming came from the DNA. Here the sample has over 100,000 clones; 84% occur a single time. The ten largest make up 5.5% to 8% of the sample.

Notes on this clone: Its antigen remains unidentified. No base quality values were provided; no much bigger clone lies one nucleotide off.

From the germline V gene (reference sequence), CDR1 is LGHDT and CDR2 is YNNKEL. At the junction V is shortened by 4 bases and J by 7 bases; bases outside the gene matches: 7. Its CDR3 holds 16 amino acids, cysteine through phenylalanine. Just the 48-base CDR3 DNA is kept, in frame starting at base 1. The collaborating institutions used their own protocols to collect whole blood in K2EDTA tubes. Collaborator samples were shipped for TCRbeta analysis as frozen whole blood, isolated PBMCs, or DNA extracted from either sample type. The specimen was peripheral blood. The V and J genes are TRBV3-1 (or the pseudogene TRBV3-2) and TRBJ2-1, with 13 middle bases fitting TRBD2. The sequence came from a woman aged 50 to 65 with acute or convalescent COVID-19. Here is the DNA: TGTGCCAGCAGCCTTTGGACTAGCGGGGGTAGAAATGAGCAGTTCTTC. Its protein is CASSLWTSGGRNEQFF.